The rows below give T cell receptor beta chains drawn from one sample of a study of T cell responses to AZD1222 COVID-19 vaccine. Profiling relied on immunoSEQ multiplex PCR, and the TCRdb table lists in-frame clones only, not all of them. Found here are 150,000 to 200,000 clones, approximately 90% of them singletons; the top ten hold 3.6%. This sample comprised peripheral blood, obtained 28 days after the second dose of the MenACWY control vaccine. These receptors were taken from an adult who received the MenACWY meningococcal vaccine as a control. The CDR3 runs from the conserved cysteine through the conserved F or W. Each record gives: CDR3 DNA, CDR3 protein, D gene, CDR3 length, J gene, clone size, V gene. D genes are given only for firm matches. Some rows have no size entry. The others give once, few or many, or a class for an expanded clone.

TGTGCCAGCAGCGCCGCGGGTCCTAGCAGTGTTTACAATGAGCAGTTCTTC,CASSAAGPSSVYNEQFF,-,17,TRBJ2-1,-,TRBV7-9
TGTGCCAGTAGTCCCCAGAGTCGAGATACGCAGTATTTT,CASSPQSRDTQYF,-,13,TRBJ2-3,-,TRBV19
TGTGCCAGCAGCACTAAACGGCCGCCCCAAGAGACCCAGTACTTC,CASSTKRPPQETQYF,-,15,TRBJ2-5,-,TRBV7-2
TGTGCCAGCAGTCCGACAGGGGGCCCAAAAGATACGCAGTATTTT,CASSPTGGPKDTQYF,TRBD1,15,TRBJ2-3,-,TRBV3-1/TRBV3-2
TGCGCCAGCAGTGCGGTACCGGACAGATACTACGAGCAGTACTTC,CASSAVPDRYYEQYF,-,15,TRBJ2-7,-,TRBV10-1
TGTGCCAGCAGCTTAGTGACAACAGCTAGTTACTATGGCTACACCTTC,CASSLVTTASYYGYTF,-,16,TRBJ1-2,-,TRBV7-8
TGTGCCAGTAGGGTCAACAGGGAGGATGGCTACACCTTC,CASRVNREDGYTF,-,13,TRBJ1-2,-,TRBV19
TGTGCCAGCAGCTTATCCCGACAGGGGGGGGATGAAAAACTGTTTTTT,CASSLSRQGGDEKLFF,TRBD1,16,TRBJ1-4,-,TRBV7-8
TGTGCCAGCAGCGTAGGTACTAGCGGGAGGAACGAGCAGTACTTC,CASSVGTSGRNEQYF,TRBD2,15,TRBJ2-7,once,TRBV9
TGCAGCGCGATACTAGCGGGAGGCTCCTACGAGCAGTACTTC,CSAILAGGSYEQYF,TRBD2,14,TRBJ2-7,-,TRBV29-1
TGTGCCAGTACCCCCCGGCGGGAGGGCCCAGAGACCCAGTACTTC,CASTPRREGPETQYF,TRBD2,15,TRBJ2-5,once,TRBV19
TGCAGCGTTGAAGCAACTAGCGGGAGCGCGGGGGGTGGGACAGATACGCAGTATTTT,CSVEATSGSAGGGTDTQYF,TRBD2,19,TRBJ2-3,once,TRBV29-1
TGTGCCAGCAGCGCCAAACAGGGTAGAGCTCGTGGGGACACTGAAGCTTTCTTT,CASSAKQGRARGDTEAFF,-,18,TRBJ1-1,-,TRBV9
TGTGCCAGCAGCGGCGGGACCGAGAATAATTCACCCCTCCACTTT,CASSGGTENNSPLHF,-,15,TRBJ1-6,-,TRBV9
TGCAGTGCTAGTAGGACTGGAATACAAGAGACCCAGTACTTC,CSASRTGIQETQYF,-,14,TRBJ2-5,once,TRBV20-1
TGTGCCAGCAGTCGAACCGGGACAGGGACCTACAATGAGCAGTTCTTC,CASSRTGTGTYNEQFF,TRBD1,16,TRBJ2-1,-,TRBV27
TGTGCCAGTAAGCCCGGGACATCTGGAAACACCATATATTTT,CASKPGTSGNTIYF,-,14,TRBJ1-3,few,TRBV19
TGTGCCAGCAGTTTATCTGGGGACAATGAGCAGTTCTTC,CASSLSGDNEQFF,-,13,TRBJ2-1,once,TRBV27
TGTGCCAGCAGCCCTGATGACTACAATGAGCAGTTCTTC,CASSPDDYNEQFF,-,13,TRBJ2-1,-,TRBV7-9
TGTGCCTGGAGTCGGGATAGCAATCAGCCCCAGCATTTT,CAWSRDSNQPQHF,-,13,TRBJ1-5,-,TRBV30
TGTGCCAGCAGTATCGGCGGGACAGGGATGATAGCGGGAGGCTACGAGCAGTACTTC,CASSIGGTGMIAGGYEQYF,-,19,TRBJ2-7,-,TRBV7-9
TGTGCCAGCAGCTTATGGGGGACTAAATACAATGAGCAGTTCTTC,CASSLWGTKYNEQFF,TRBD2,15,TRBJ2-1,-,TRBV11-2
TGTGCCAGTTCGCTCGGTTTGGCCAAAAACATTCAGTACTTC,CASSLGLAKNIQYF,-,14,TRBJ2-4,-,TRBV19
TGTGCCATCACCCCCGGGACGCTAATGGGGACCGGGGAGCTGTTTTTT,CAITPGTLMGTGELFF,-,16,TRBJ2-2,-,TRBV10-3
TGTGCCAGCAGCCACGGACAGAACTATGGCTACACCTTC,CASSHGQNYGYTF,-,13,TRBJ1-2,-,TRBV11-3
TGTGCCAGCAGCCAAAGCAACTATGGCTACACCTTC,CASSQSNYGYTF,-,12,TRBJ1-2,-,TRBV2
TGTGCCAGCAGCCCATCCGGCGGAATCAGCACAGATACGCAGTATTTT,CASSPSGGISTDTQYF,-,16,TRBJ2-3,-,TRBV7-3
TGTGCCAGCAGCTTCGGACTAGCGGGAGAGTACGAGCAGTACTTC,CASSFGLAGEYEQYF,TRBD2,15,TRBJ2-7,-,TRBV5-4
TGTGCCAGTTCAGGAGGGCCGGTGTACGAGCAGTACTTC,CASSGGPVYEQYF,-,13,TRBJ2-7,-,TRBV19
TGCAGCGTCGCCGTAGACAGGGACTATGGCTACACCTTC,CSVAVDRDYGYTF,TRBD1,13,TRBJ1-2,-,TRBV29-1
TGTGCCAGCAGCCAAGAACGGGGGGCGGCTGGAAACACCATATATTTT,CASSQERGAAGNTIYF,-,16,TRBJ1-3,once,TRBV3-1/TRBV3-2
TGTGCCACCTCGGGGACTAGCGGGAAGATGGGGGAGACCCAGTACTTC,CATSGTSGKMGETQYF,TRBD2,16,TRBJ2-5,-,TRBV2
TGCGCCAGCAGCTTGAACGCAGGGACAGACTATGGCTACACCTTC,CASSLNAGTDYGYTF,TRBD1,15,TRBJ1-2,-,TRBV5-1
TGTGCCAGCAGCGGTATAGGGGATCCGAATCAGCCCCAGCATTTT,CASSGIGDPNQPQHF,-,15,TRBJ1-5,-,TRBV9
TGTGCCAGCAGCTGGACAGGAAATTCACCCCTCCACTTT,CASSWTGNSPLHF,TRBD1,13,TRBJ1-6,-,TRBV13
TGTGCCAGCAGCTACGACAGTTTTCTCACTGAAGCTTTCTTT,CASSYDSFLTEAFF,-,14,TRBJ1-1,-,TRBV7-2
TGTGCCAGCAGGACTAGTGGAACAGATACGCAGTATTTT,CASRTSGTDTQYF,-,13,TRBJ2-3,-,TRBV6-5
TGTGCCAGCAGTACGGTTGGAAACACCATATATTTT,CASSTVGNTIYF,-,12,TRBJ1-3,-,TRBV3-1/TRBV3-2
TGTGCCAGTAGTATGGGAGGCGGGAAGGTTCGATGGGGTTACAATGAGCAGTTCTTC,CASSMGGGKVRWGYNEQFF,-,19,TRBJ2-1,-,TRBV19
TGCGCCAGCAGTTCGGATGGAAACACCATATATTTT,CASSSDGNTIYF,-,12,TRBJ1-3,-,TRBV5-1
TGTGCCAGCAGTCCCAGGGGGCGTTCACCCCTCCACTTT,CASSPRGRSPLHF,TRBD1,13,TRBJ1-6,-,TRBV6-5
TGCGCCAGCAGCTTGGGATCGGCGGTCACCGGGGAGCTGTTTTTT,CASSLGSAVTGELFF,-,15,TRBJ2-2,-,TRBV5-1
TGTGCCAGCGCCACAGGGGGCAGGAACATTCAGTACTTC,CASATGGRNIQYF,TRBD1,13,TRBJ2-4,-,TRBV5-8